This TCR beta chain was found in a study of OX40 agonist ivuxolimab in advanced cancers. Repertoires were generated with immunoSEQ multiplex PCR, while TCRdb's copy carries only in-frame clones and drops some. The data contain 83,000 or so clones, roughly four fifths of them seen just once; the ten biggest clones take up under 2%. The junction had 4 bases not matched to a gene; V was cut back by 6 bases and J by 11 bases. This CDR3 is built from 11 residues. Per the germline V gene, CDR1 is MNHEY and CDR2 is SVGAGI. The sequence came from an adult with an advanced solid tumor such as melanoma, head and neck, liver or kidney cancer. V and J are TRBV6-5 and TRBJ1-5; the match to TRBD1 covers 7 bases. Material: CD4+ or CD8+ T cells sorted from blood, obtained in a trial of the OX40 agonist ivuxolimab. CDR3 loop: CASRDTGAQHF. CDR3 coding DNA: TGTGCCAGCAGGGATACAGGGGCCCAGCATTTT.